Shown below are 22 T cell receptor beta chains from a single sample sequenced in a study of T-cell memory formation after mild COVID-19. TCRdb fed the 5' RACE reads into MiXCR, producing one record per CDR3 protein. The data show approximately 13,000 distinct CDR3 sequences, roughly 15% seen once. Sequencing was done on a sample of PBMCs or a T cell subset sorted from them (not recorded which). Receptors originate from a man younger than 35 who had mild COVID-19 (a few samples of this study predate the infection). Cell type and time point are not known.

This clonotype was counted between two and nine times. The genes are TRBV11-2 and TRBJ2-7; a weak D match, TRBD2 (5 bases). There are 16 residues in the CDR3. From germline, CDR1 is SGHAT and CDR2 FQNNGV. Deletions cut 0 bases from V and 2 bases from J, with 14 bases between. Written as DNA, the CDR3 is TGTGCCAGCAGCTTAGAAGGTCCGGGGAGAGCCTACGAGCAGTACTTC. Its protein product is CASSLEGPGRAYEQYF.

This clonotype was found many times. The rearrangement uses TRBV12-3 or TRBV12-4 and TRBJ1-6; the D is unclear. This CDR3 has 16 amino acids. Trimming cost V 6 bases and J 2 bases, with 14 bases left between them. CDR3 region: CASSRSLSAYNSPLHF. The CDR3 nucleotides are TGTGCCAGCAGCCGATCATTAAGCGCCTATAATTCACCCCTCCACTTT.

The chain has TRBV7-2 and TRBJ1-2, with D uncertain. Between the trimmed V and J ends, which lost 2 bases and 0 bases, there was a span of 16 bases. Germline CDR1 reads SGHTA; CDR2 reads FQGNSA. The CDR3 consists of 17 residues. For the CDR3, the DNA is TGTGCCAGCAGCTTATCCTTAGGGCTCCCCACTAACTATGGCTACACCTTC. Its protein product is CASSLSLGLPTNYGYTF.

The V call is TRBV27, the J call TRBJ1-5; the match to TRBD1 covers 9 bases. This CDR3 is 15 amino acids long. Germline V gives CDR1 MNHEY, CDR2 SMNVEV (reference sequence). V shed 8 bases and J 6 bases; nucleotides not matched to a gene: 11. Written as DNA, the CDR3 is TGTGCCAGCGCACCTGGGACAGGGTTTTCTCAGCCCCAGCATTTT. Amino acid sequence: CASAPGTGFSQPQHF.

This clonotype is judged medium-sized. This rearrangement joins TRBV7-6 to TRBJ2-2; TRBD1 matches 11 bases. The CDR3 is made up of 14 amino acids. V shed 6 bases, J shed 6 bases, and the junction held 3 bases outside the gene matches. The V gene's germline CDR1 is SGHVS and CDR2 FNYEAQ. DNA for the CDR3: TGTGCCAGCAGTGGACAGGGGGCTGCCGGGGAGCTGTTTTTT. Its protein product is CASSGQGAAGELFF. Together with reference TRBV7-6 and TRBJ2-2, the CDR3 gives the full variable domain: GAGVSQSPRYKVTKRGQDVALRCDPISGHVSLYWYRQALGQGPEFLTYFNYEAQQDKSGLPNDRFSAERPEGSISTLTIQRTEQRDSAMYRCASSGQGAAGELFFGEGSRLTVL.

At least ten counts were recorded for this clonotype. This chain links TRBV11-2 with TRBJ1-4; D is unclear. V shed 3 bases and J shed 2 bases, with 7 bases lying between them. The CDR3 sequence is 14 residues long. CDR1 is SGHAT, CDR2 FQNNGV, per germline. CDR3 protein: CASSFVGTNEKLFF. The CDR3 DNA reads TGTGCCAGCAGCTTCGTGGGGACTAATGAAAAACTGTTTTTT.

At least ten counts were recorded for this clonotype. The rearrangement links TRBV5-1 to TRBJ1-1; no clear D gene. This CDR3 region has 12 residues. V was pared by 2 bases and J by 5 bases, with 7 bases between. CDR1 is SGHRS, CDR2 YFSETQ, per germline. The CDR3 loop is CASSFFGTEAFF. Here the CDR3 DNA reads TGCGCCAGCAGCTTCTTTGGGACTGAAGCTTTCTTT.

This clonotype has more than one count but fewer than ten. The chain employs TRBV5-6 and TRBJ1-3; D unclear. The CDR3 is 11 amino acids. Trimming left V 4 bases short and J 7 bases short, with 6 bases between. CDR1 is SGHDT, CDR2 YYEEEE, per germline. In nucleotides, the CDR3 is TGTGCCAGCAGCCTCTGGAACACCATATATTTT. Residues: CASSLWNTIYF.

The J gene is TRBJ2-3, the V gene TRBV7-3; maybe TRBD2 (6 bases). The germline V and J ends were trimmed by 5 bases and 0 bases, with 15 bases remaining between them. Germline CDR1 and CDR2: SGHTA and FQGTGA. The CDR3 covers 16 residues. The CDR3, as DNA: TGTGCCAGCAGCCCTTATGGCGGGATAAGCACAGATACGCAGTATTTT. Encoded protein: CASSPYGGISTDTQYF.

This clonotype was seen at least ten times. This chain connects TRBV7-9 to TRBJ1-1; 7 bases agree with TRBD1. Trimming cost V 5 bases and J 5 bases; bases outside gene matches: 11. Germline V gene lookup returns CDR1 SEHNR and CDR2 FQNEAQ (reference sequence). The CDR3 runs 15 residues. The CDR3 region is CASSPRARGWTEAFF. CDR3 nucleotide sequence: TGTGCCAGCAGCCCCCGGGCCAGGGGGTGGACTGAAGCTTTCTTT. Complete variable domain (other parts from reference TRBV7-9 and TRBJ1-1): DTGVSQNPRHKITKRGQNVTFRCDPISEHNRLYWYRQTLGQGPEFLTYFQNEAQLEKSRLLSDRFSAERPKGSFSTLEIQRTEQGDSAMYLCASSPRARGWTEAFFGQGTRLTVV.

V is TRBV5-1 and J is TRBJ2-7; 7 positions agree with TRBD1. J was trimmed by 6 bases and V by 4 bases; bases with no gene match: 4. The CDR3 runs 12 residues. Germline values: CDR1 SGHRS, CDR2 YFSETQ. The CDR3 reads CASSPHRGEQYF. DNA for the CDR3: TGCGCCAGCAGCCCCCACAGGGGCGAGCAGTACTTC.

This clonotype is labeled as medium-sized. The chain carries TRBV27 and TRBJ2-2, with 11 positions matching TRBD2. CDR3 length: 17 residues. Germline V gene data show CDR1 as MNHEY and CDR2 as SMNVEV (reference sequence). Trimming cost V 2 bases and J 7 bases; bases outside gene matches: 9. For the CDR3, the DNA is TGTGCCAGCAGTTTACTTATAGCGGGGGGGCAAGGCGGGGAGCTGTTTTTT. It encodes CASSLLIAGGQGGELFF.

This rearrangement joins TRBV5-8 to TRBJ2-3; weak D call: TRBD1 (6 bases). CDR3 length: 17 residues. Trimming left V 4 bases short and J 1 base short, with 19 bases between. Germline V CDR1 and CDR2: SGHTS, YDEGEE. CDR3 protein: CASSPETGKWGTDTQYF. Here the CDR3 DNA reads TGTGCCAGCAGCCCGGAAACAGGGAAGTGGGGCACAGATACGCAGTATTTT.

In its sample, this clonotype was seen a few times. The chain couples TRBV5-4 to TRBJ2-3; 8 bases line up with TRBD2. Germline V gene sequence: CDR1 SGHNT, CDR2 YYREEE (reference sequence). This CDR3 region has 15 residues. V trimming: 7 bases; J trimming: 0 bases; junction bases outside the gene matches: 7. In nucleotides, the CDR3 is TGTGCCAGCCGCGAGAGCGGGAGTAGCACAGATACGCAGTATTTT. Protein: CASRESGSSTDTQYF.

The chain uses TRBV12-3 or TRBV12-4 and TRBJ2-7; no clear D. The length of the CDR3 is 12 residues. Trimming pared 6 bases from V and 6 bases from J, leaving 12 bases between. The CDR3 DNA sequence: TGTGCCAGCAGCCCCTCTTTGGGCGAGCAGTACTTC. As protein: CASSPSLGEQYF.

This clonotype was seen at least ten times. J is TRBJ2-5 and V is TRBV12-3 or TRBV12-4; weak D call: TRBD1 (5 bases). The CDR3 consists of 14 residues. V lost 5 bases and J lost 5, with 15 bases in between. CDR3 residues: CASSTTEMRETQYF. The CDR3 DNA is TGTGCCAGCAGTACGACAGAAATGCGGGAGACCCAGTACTTC.

This clonotype was detected ten times or more. CDR3 amino acids: CASSQELRYEQYV. The CDR3 region has the DNA TGCGCCAGCAGCCAAGAATTGAGATACGAGCAGTACGTC. The V call is TRBV4-1, the J call TRBJ2-7; no clear D gene. Trimming stripped 0 bases from V and 4 bases from J, with 7 bases between. There are 13 residues in the CDR3. Germline V lookup: CDR1 MGHRA, CDR2 YSYEKL.

The gene calls are TRBV11-2 and TRBJ2-1; 9 nucleotides align to TRBD1. J was trimmed by 2 bases and V by 5 bases; bases with no gene match: 7. Germline V lookup: CDR1 SGHAT, CDR2 FQNNGV. This CDR3 is 16 amino acids long. This CDR3 reads CASSNTGGETYNEQFF. The CDR3 DNA is TGTGCCAGCAGCAATACAGGGGGCGAGACCTACAATGAGCAGTTCTTC.

The chain couples TRBV20-1 to TRBJ1-2, with D perhaps matching TRBD1 (6 bases). This CDR3 is 16 amino acids long. V was shortened by 2 bases and J by 2 bases, with 18 bases between the two germline ends. Germline values: CDR1 DFQATT, CDR2 SNEGSKA (reference sequence). Here the CDR3 reads CSARTLGQLENYGYTF. The CDR3 DNA follows: TGCAGTGCTAGAACCCTCGGACAGCTTGAAAACTATGGCTACACCTTC.

This clonotype came up many times. The J gene is TRBJ2-2, the V gene TRBV4-3, with D uncertain. Germline V gene lookup returns CDR1 LGHNA and CDR2 YSLEER. The CDR3 sequence is 16 residues long. Trimming took 1 base from V and 3 from J, leaving 12 bases between them. The CDR3 bases are TGCGCCAGCAGCCAAGCGTTCACAGTTTACACCGGGGAGCTGTTTTTT. Translating it yields CASSQAFTVYTGELFF.

This clonotype was recorded at least ten times. This sequence joins TRBV6-2 or TRBV6-3 and TRBJ1-1; D remains unclear. Trimming left V 4 bases short and J 7 bases short, with 16 bases between. Germline CDR1 and CDR2: MNHEY and SVGEGT. This CDR3 contains 14 residues. This chain's CDR3 is CASSSGSLGGEAFF. The CDR3 DNA reads TGTGCCAGCAGTTCTGGCTCCCTAGGCGGTGAAGCTTTCTTT.

This clonotype was seen ten or more times. V and J are TRBV5-1 and TRBJ2-1; no clear D. V was pared by 0 bases and J by 5 bases, with 12 bases between. Looked up from germline, CDR1 is SGHRS and CDR2 is YFSETQ. The CDR3 runs 15 residues. CDR3 DNA sequence: TGCGCCAGCAGCTTGGCAGTACTTTCTCACAATGAGCAGTTCTTC. Its protein product is CASSLAVLSHNEQFF. Filled out from reference TRBV5-1 and TRBJ2-1, the complete variable domain reads KAGVTQTPRYLIKTRGQQVTLSCSPISGHRSVSWYQQTPGQGLQFLFEYFSETQRNKGNFPGRFSGRQFSNSRSEMNVSTLELGDSALYLCASSLAVLSHNEQFFGPGTRLTVL.